The 27 T cell receptor beta chains given below trace back to one sample, sequenced in a study (TCRdb year 2016). The method behind the library was RT-PCR. Sequencing was carried out with an Illumina MiSeq. TCRdb ran its own pipeline on the public reads, namely fastp trimming at Q25 and MiXCR clone calling, and kept in-frame beta chains. Entries are consolidated by CDR3 protein sequence, retaining the most common genes and DNA. The sample yields about 680,000 distinct CDR3 sequences; 13% to 15% were counted once. Clones ranked in the top ten supply roughly 3.9% of the sample. Sequences were obtained from memory CD4+ T cells from blood. The source of these receptors is a female donor in good health, serving as a healthy control.

The chain is built from TRBV4-3 and TRBJ2-7, with a weak D call TRBD2 (5 bases). The V end lost 3 bases, the J end lost 5 bases, and 14 bases lay between the germline ends. Per the germline V gene, CDR1 is LGHNA and CDR2 is YSLEER. This CDR3 comprises 14 residues. In nucleotides, the CDR3 is TGCGCCAGCAGCCAGAAGGAGGTTGGGGACGAGCAGTACTTC. It is translated as CASSQKEVGDEQYF.

The V gene is TRBV4-1, the J gene TRBJ1-2; 8 bases line up with TRBD1. The CDR3 has 17 amino acids. CDR1 is MGHRA, CDR2 YSYEKL, per germline. With V trimmed by 1 base and J by 8 bases, 15 bases remained unmatched. The CDR3 reads CASSQADWDRNLEGYTF. For the CDR3, the DNA is TGCGCCAGCAGCCAAGCGGACTGGGACAGGAACCTTGAAGGCTACACCTTC.

The chain employs TRBV4-3 and TRBJ1-1, with D uncertain. The V gene's germline CDR1 is LGHNA and CDR2 YSLEER. Trimming took off 0 bases at V and 3 bases at J, with 11 bases between the two ends. CDR3 length: 15 amino acids. The CDR3 bases are TGCGCCAGCAGCCAAGAGGGAGGGCACTACACTGAAGCTTTCTTT. It translates to CASSQEGGHYTEAFF.

The chain links TRBV12-3 or TRBV12-4 to TRBJ1-1, with a weak D call TRBD1 (5 bases). V was clipped by 2 bases and J by 5 bases, with 15 bases between them. The CDR3 is 15 residues long. The CDR3 DNA reads TGTGCCAGCAGTTTACCCCATGGCTCAGGGACTGAAGCTTTCTTT. It is translated as CASSLPHGSGTEAFF.

The chain has TRBV4-2 and TRBJ2-5; either TRBD1 or TRBD2 may fit D (5 bases each). Trimming pared 0 bases from V and 2 bases from J, leaving 7 bases between. CDR1 is LGHNA, CDR2 YNFKEQ, per germline. This CDR3 has 14 amino acids. For the CDR3, the DNA is TGTGCCAGCAGCCAAGATGAGGGGCAAGAGACCCAGTACTTC. It codes for CASSQDEGQETQYF.

This clonotype turned up a few times. The genes are TRBV7-2 and TRBJ1-5, with D unclear. This CDR3 is built from 13 residues. Per germline, CDR1 SGHTA and CDR2 FQGNSA. Between the trimmed V and J ends, which lost 8 bases and 7 bases, there was a span of 15 bases. In nucleotides, the CDR3 is TGTGCCAGCCGCAGAGCCGAATCCCAGCCCCAGCATTTT. The encoded protein is CASRRAESQPQHF.

CDR3 amino acids: CASSAPTSGLATRYEQYF. The CDR3 bases are TGTGCCAGCAGCGCTCCAACCAGCGGACTAGCGACAAGATACGAGCAGTACTTC. The J gene is TRBJ2-7, the V gene TRBV7-2; 9 nucleotides line up with TRBD2. This CDR3 spans 18 amino acids. CDR1 is SGHTA and CDR2 is FQGNSA in the germline V gene. The junction had 18 bases not matched to a gene; V was cut back by 5 bases and J by 4 bases.

The V call is TRBV4-1, the J call TRBJ1-4; no clear D. V shed 4 bases and J shed 3 bases, with 9 bases lying between them. The CDR3 spans 14 residues. The V gene's germline CDR1 is MGHRA and CDR2 YSYEKL. The CDR3 spells CASSPRDANEKLFF. The CDR3, as DNA: TGCGCCAGCAGCCCCCGAGATGCTAATGAAAAACTGTTTTTT.

The V call is TRBV29-1, the J call TRBJ1-1; unclear D gene. Germline-derived CDR1 and CDR2 are SQVTM and ANQGSEA. V lost 3 bases and J lost 3, with 11 bases in between. This CDR3 contains 13 residues. CDR3 sequence reads: CSVEEVIDTEAFF. CDR3 sequence (DNA): TGCAGCGTTGAGGAGGTTATAGACACTGAAGCTTTCTTT.

This clonotype has a single count. The chain joins TRBV30 to TRBJ2-1; 10 bases are shared with TRBD2. V shed 0 bases, J shed 4 bases, and the junction held 0 bases outside the gene matches. The CDR3 sequence is 14 residues long. Germline CDR1 is GTSNPN and CDR2 is SVGIG (reference sequence). The CDR3 here is CAWSVTSGYNEQFF. CDR3 DNA: TGTGCCTGGAGTGTGACTAGCGGGTACAATGAGCAGTTCTTC. Full variable domain (missing parts from reference TRBV30 and TRBJ2-1): SQTIHQWPATLVQPVGSPLSLECTVEGTSNPNLYWYRQAAGRGLQLLFYSVGIGQISSEVPQNLSASRPQDRQFILSSKKLLLSDSGFYLCAWSVTSGYNEQFFGPGTRLTVL.

This sequence joins TRBV3-1 and TRBJ2-1; 8 positions agree with TRBD2. This CDR3 has 14 residues. V lost 2 bases to trimming and J lost 8 bases; unmatched junction nucleotides: 5. Germline CDR1 LGHDT, CDR2 YNNKEL (reference sequence). The CDR3 DNA is TGTGCCAGCAGCCAAAATGCGGGGGGCGATGAGCAGTTCTTC. This sequence encodes CASSQNAGGDEQFF.

The genes are TRBV6-2 or TRBV6-3 and TRBJ2-7; no clear D gene. CDR1 and CDR2 from the germline V gene are MNHEY and SVGEGT. Trimming removed 4 bases from V and 7 bases from J, with 8 bases in between. CDR3 length: 11 residues. CDR3 loop: CASSSFAEQYF. The CDR3, as DNA: TGTGCCAGCAGTTCCTTCGCGGAGCAGTACTTC.

The sample holds a few counts of this clonotype. The V and J genes are TRBV30 and TRBJ2-7, with TRBD2 matching 7 bases. CDR1 is GTSNPN, CDR2 SVGIG, per germline (reference sequence). The CDR3 is 16 residues long. Trimming took 4 bases from V and 1 from J; bases not matched to a gene: 13. The CDR3 sequence: CAWTRMGGDRSYEQYF. The CDR3 DNA reads TGTGCCTGGACTCGCATGGGGGGGGACCGATCCTACGAGCAGTACTTC.

This rearrangement joins TRBV28 to TRBJ2-5, with 8 positions matching TRBD1. The ends lost 6 bases at V and 3 bases at J; junction bases unmatched: 3. The germline gives CDR1 MDHEN, CDR2 SYDVKM. The CDR3 length is 13 residues. CDR3 in amino acids: CASRTGVEETQYF. CDR3 DNA: TGTGCCAGCAGGACAGGGGTCGAAGAGACCCAGTACTTC. The whole variable domain, remainder taken from reference TRBV28 and TRBJ2-5, is DVKVTQSSRYLVKRTGEKVFLECVQDMDHENMFWYRQDPGLGLRLIYFSYDVKMKEKGDIPEGYSVSREKKERFSLILESASTNQTSMYLCASRTGVEETQYFGPGTRLLVL.

This CDR3 reads CASSFGTSSGQYF. The CDR3 bases are TGTGCCAGCAGCTTCGGGACCTCCTCCGGGCAGTACTTC. V and J are TRBV11-2 and TRBJ2-7, with D perhaps matching TRBD1 or TRBD2 (5 bases each). V lost 3 bases and J lost 9, with 15 bases in between. The CDR3 totals 13 residues. Per germline, CDR1 SGHAT and CDR2 FQNNGV.

This clonotype showed up just a few times. The rearrangement joins TRBV6-1 to TRBJ1-3; no firm D call. The CDR3 is 16 residues long. V dropped 4 bases and J dropped 1 base, with 14 bases sitting between them. Germline V CDR1 and CDR2: MNHNS, SASEGT. DNA of the CDR3: TGTGCCAGCAGTGCACGGGTTTGGGGTTCTGGAAACACCATATATTTT. This translates into CASSARVWGSGNTIYF.

The chain carries TRBV13 and TRBJ2-3; 7 bases fit TRBD2. The length of the CDR3 is 15 residues. In germline, CDR1 is PRHDT, CDR2 FYEKMQ (reference sequence). V dropped 5 bases and J dropped 5; count of bases not matched to a gene: 10. The CDR3 loop is CASSPRTSRGDTQYF. CDR3 nucleotides: TGTGCCAGCAGCCCTCGGACTAGTCGGGGAGATACGCAGTATTTT. The full variable domain, with the rest looked up from reference TRBV13 and TRBJ2-3, is AAGVIQSPRHLIKEKRETATLKCYPIPRHDTVYWYQQGPGQDPQFLISFYEKMQSDKGSIPDRFSAQQFSDYHSELNMSSLELGDSALYFCASSPRTSRGDTQYFGPGTRLTVL.

CDR3 in DNA: TGTGCCAGCAGTTCCTCCCGGTTGGACCGCCGCGCAACTAATGAAAAACTGTTTTTT. This translates into CASSSSRLDRRATNEKLFF. The chain carries TRBV12-3 or TRBV12-4 and TRBJ1-4; no clear D gene. The CDR3 totals 19 residues. With 4 bases removed from V and 0 bases from J, the gap between germline ends came to 21 bases.

This clonotype was counted only a few times. The chain recombines TRBV20-1 with TRBJ2-1, with D maybe TRBD2 (6 bases). Germline V lookup: CDR1 DFQATT, CDR2 SNEGSKA (reference sequence). The CDR3 contains 17 residues. The V end lost 5 bases, the J end lost 0 bases, and 20 bases lay between the germline ends. The CDR3 reads CSAAPHGSGFSYNEQFF. CDR3 nucleotide sequence: TGCAGTGCTGCCCCACACGGGAGCGGGTTCTCCTACAATGAGCAGTTCTTC.

In this sample, this clonotype turned up a few times. The chain uses TRBV6-6 and TRBJ1-5; TRBD1 matches at 8 bases. V was pared by 6 bases and J by 4 bases, with 5 bases of the junction left unmatched. The CDR3 spans 14 residues. Per germline, CDR1 MNHNY and CDR2 SVGAGI (reference sequence). CDR3 in amino acids: CASRPQGENQPQHF. In DNA, the CDR3 is TGTGCCAGCAGACCACAGGGGGAGAATCAGCCCCAGCATTTT.

A remark on this clonotype: The junction and the germline gene differ at one end; a read error may be behind it. The CDR3 region is CASSLEGWASTDSQYF. The CDR3 DNA reads TGTGCCAGCAGCCTGGAAGGGTGGGCTAGCACAGATTCGCAGTATTTT. The gene calls are TRBV5-6 and TRBJ2-3; D is possibly TRBD2 (5 bases). The length of the CDR3 is 16 residues. CDR1 SGHDT and CDR2 YYEEEE come from the germline V gene.

This clonotype appeared a few times. The chain uses TRBV21-1 and TRBJ2-1. TRBV21-1 is marked as a pseudogene. There are 9 residues in the CDR3. CDR3 in DNA: TGTGCCAGCAGCAAAGGGGTGTTCTTC. Encoded protein: CASSKGVFF.

This clonotype has just one count. The chain uses TRBV5-1 and TRBJ2-7; 13 bases match TRBD2. This CDR3 has 15 residues. With 4 bases clipped from V and 3 bases from J, the junction kept 4 bases outside the gene matches. Germline V lookup: CDR1 SGHRS, CDR2 YFSETQ. The CDR3 loop reads CASSRGTSGNYEQYF. The CDR3 DNA reads as TGCGCCAGCAGCCGAGGGACTAGCGGGAACTACGAGCAGTACTTC. The full variable domain, completed using reference TRBV5-1 and TRBJ2-7, is KAGVTQTPRYLIKTRGQQVTLSCSPISGHRSVSWYQQTPGQGLQFLFEYFSETQRNKGNFPGRFSGRQFSNSRSEMNVSTLELGDSALYLCASSRGTSGNYEQYFGPGTRLTVT.

The chain recombines TRBV20-1 with TRBJ1-5; 8 bases are shared with TRBD1. The CDR3 runs to 15 residues. V trimming: 3 bases; J trimming: 3 bases; junction bases outside the gene matches: 7. The germline CDR1 and CDR2 sequences are DFQATT and SNEGSKA (reference sequence). The CDR3 region is CSARKQGGPNQPQHF. The CDR3 DNA sequence: TGCAGTGCTAGGAAACAGGGGGGCCCCAATCAGCCCCAGCATTTT.

This clonotype was detected ten times or more. This chain links TRBV20-1 with TRBJ1-2; D not certain. Germline V gene sequence: CDR1 DFQATT, CDR2 SNEGSKA (reference sequence). The CDR3 loop spans 14 amino acids. V was trimmed by 3 bases and J by 0 bases, leaving 11 bases between them. The CDR3 DNA is TGCAGTGCTAGCTCGGGGTTGACTAACTATGGCTACACCTTC. The encoded protein is CSASSGLTNYGYTF.

This clonotype was counted at least ten times. V is TRBV11-2 and J is TRBJ2-7, with 11 positions matching TRBD1. Germline trimming cut 5 bases from V and 2 bases from J; bases unmatched to any gene: 14. Per germline, CDR1 SGHAT and CDR2 FQNNGV. The CDR3 loop spans 18 amino acids. The CDR3 DNA reads TGTGCCAGCAGCCCGATAAAACGGGACAGGGGGTTGCCCTACGAGCAGTACTTC. Protein: CASSPIKRDRGLPYEQYF.

The chain couples TRBV7-2 to TRBJ2-1; 7 bases are shared with TRBD1. CDR1 and CDR2 from the germline V gene are SGHTA and FQGNSA. V shed 5 bases, J shed 5 bases, and the junction held 6 bases outside the gene matches. This CDR3 spans 14 amino acids. CDR3 loop: CASSQGQTNNEQFF. Here the CDR3 DNA reads TGTGCCAGCAGCCAGGGACAGACAAACAATGAGCAGTTCTTC.